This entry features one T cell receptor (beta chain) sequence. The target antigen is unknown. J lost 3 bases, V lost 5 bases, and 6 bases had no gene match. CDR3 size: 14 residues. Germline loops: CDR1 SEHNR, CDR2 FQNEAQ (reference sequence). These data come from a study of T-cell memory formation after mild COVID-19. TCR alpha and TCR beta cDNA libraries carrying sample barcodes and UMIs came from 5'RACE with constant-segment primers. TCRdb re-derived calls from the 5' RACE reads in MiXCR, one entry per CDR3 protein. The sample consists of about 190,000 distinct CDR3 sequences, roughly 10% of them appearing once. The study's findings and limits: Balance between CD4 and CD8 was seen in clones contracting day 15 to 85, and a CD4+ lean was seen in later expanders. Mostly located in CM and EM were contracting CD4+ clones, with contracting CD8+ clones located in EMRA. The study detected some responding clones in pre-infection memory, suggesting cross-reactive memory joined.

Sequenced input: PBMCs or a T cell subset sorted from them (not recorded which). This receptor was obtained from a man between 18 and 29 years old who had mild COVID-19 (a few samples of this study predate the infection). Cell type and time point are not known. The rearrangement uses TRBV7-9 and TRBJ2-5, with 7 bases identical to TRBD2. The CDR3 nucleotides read TGTGCCAGCAGCCGAAGACTAGCAGAAGAGACCCAGTACTTC. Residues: CASSRRLAEETQYF.